The clone carrying this T cell receptor (beta chain) was detected a few times. A library of TCRbeta sequences, prepared with unique molecular identifiers, was generated. TCRdb redid the calling of the PCR reads with MiXCR, one entry per CDR3 protein. The repertoire holds about 210,000 distinct CDR3 sequences, approximately 17% seen once, with 35% to 50% in the top ten. This sample was included in a study of T-cell reconstitution after alpha-beta-depleted transplantation in children. CDR1 and CDR2 (germline): ENHRY, SYGVKD. The CDR3 consists of 12 residues. V lost 3 bases and J lost 8, with 8 bases in between.

This TCR derives from a male patient between 2 and 15 years old who had a stem cell transplant for acute lymphoblastic leukemia, so the T cells may come from the graft donor. The sample here was PBMCs, mostly from graft donor cells, taken 360 days after TCRalphabeta/CD19-depleted stem cell transplant. V is TRBV10-3 and J is TRBJ2-4, with D perhaps matching TRBD1 or TRBD2 (5 bases each). The DNA of the CDR3 is TGTGCCATCAGTGAAAGAGGGGACATTCAGTACTTC. It encodes CAISERGDIQYF.